This note documents a single T cell receptor (beta chain) sequence. The data derive from a study of control samples from healthy donors and cancer patients. Repertoires were generated with immunoSEQ multiplex PCR, while TCRdb's copy carries only in-frame clones and drops some. The sample lists 50,000 or so clones, 88% occurring once. The CDR3 has 12 residues. Trimming stripped 6 bases from V and 5 bases from J, with 10 bases between. This chain uses TRBV12-3 or TRBV12-4 with TRBJ1-2, with TRBD1 as a possible D gene (6 bases). The sequencing sample was made of blood. The TCR sequence derives from a man aged 50 to 59 in good health. Here the CDR3 DNA reads TGTGCCAGCAGCTGGACAGATTATGGCTACACCTTC. This sequence encodes CASSWTDYGYTF.